The source of this T cell receptor (beta chain) is a study of blood T cells in healthy people across ages. General observations from the study: Fewer expanded clones and more diversity marked long-lived versus aged donors.

The CDR3 consists of 13 residues. V lost 0 bases, J lost 5 bases, and 7 bases lay in between. Germline V gene sequence: CDR1 LGHNA, CDR2 YNFKEQ. Alongside a J-beta primer mix, a sample-barcoded 5' primer served in a second PCR lasting 7 to 11 cycles. The authors tagged each cDNA molecule using a template-switch adaptor with 12 random nucleotides. Each CDR3 protein is one row after TCRdb ran MiXCR on the 5' RACE reads. The sample has 2 million or so distinct CDR3 sequences, around half seen once; the top ten hold roughly 2%. Peripheral blood, roughly 9.3 milliliters per donor, was collected. Points on this clonotype: The antigen is not known.

Sequences were obtained from blood. The sequence was obtained from a woman aged 40 to 50 in good health. The V gene is TRBV4-2, the J gene TRBJ2-5, with D maybe TRBD2 (5 bases). CDR3 nucleotide sequence: TGTGCCAGCAGCCAAGATGTAGCGGAGACCCAGTACTTC. It specifies CASSQDVAETQYF.